These 14 T cell receptor beta chains were all obtained from the same sample, sequenced in a study of spatial heterogeneity in lung cancer. The time point is: sample taken at primary tumor resection. Sequencing was performed on whole RNA extracted from tumor and nontumor lung tissue, or from frozen PBMC, and the material was left unsorted. TCRdb ran MiXCR on the 5' RACE reads and lists one entry per CDR3 protein. The sample comprises roughly 49,000 distinct CDR3 sequences, roughly 7.5% of which are singletons, and 2.5% to 3% rests with the top ten. This specimen was PBMCs, taken at surgery. All receptors come from a female donor with early-stage non-small cell lung cancer.

The V and J genes are TRBV20-1 and TRBJ1-1, with a weak D call TRBD1 (5 bases). The CDR3 spans 11 residues. Germline values: CDR1 DFQATT, CDR2 SNEGSKA (reference sequence). The CDR3 DNA is TGCGAGACGGGACGTCGCCTTGAAGCTTTCTTT. This codes for CETGRRLEAFF.

This clonotype appeared many times. The chain links TRBV30 to TRBJ1-3, with D perhaps matching TRBD1 (5 bases). This CDR3 has 14 residues. V shed 3 bases and J shed 2 bases, with 11 bases lying between them. CDR1 and CDR2 (germline): GTSNPN, SVGIG (reference sequence). In nucleotides, the CDR3 is TGTGCCTGGAGAAAATGGGGACCTGGAAACACCATATATTTT. Encoded protein: CAWRKWGPGNTIYF.

The V and J genes are TRBV11-2 and TRBJ1-3; D unclear. The germline V gene has CDR1 SGHAT and CDR2 FQNNGV. V lost 2 bases and J lost 0, with 11 bases in between. The CDR3 is 16 amino acids. The CDR3 coding sequence is TGTGCCAGCAGCTTAATGACCCTACTCTCTGGAAACACCATATATTTT. Residues: CASSLMTLLSGNTIYF.

This clonotype has at least ten counts. The chain links TRBV5-1 to TRBJ1-1; 8 bases agree with TRBD1. The V gene end was trimmed by 3 bases and the J gene end by 9 bases; junction bases not matched to a gene: 10. Germline-derived CDR1 and CDR2 are SGHRS and YFSETQ. This CDR3 contains 14 residues. CDR3 DNA sequence: TGCGCCAGCAGCTCGGAACCCGGACAGGGTAAAGCTTTCTTT. Translating it yields CASSSEPGQGKAFF.

This clonotype was counted at least ten times. The chain is built from TRBV10-3 and TRBJ1-1, with 7 bases lining up with TRBD1. Germline V gene sequence: CDR1 ENHRY, CDR2 SYGVKD. V shed 4 bases, J shed 4 bases, and the junction held 0 bases outside the gene matches. The CDR3 runs to 12 residues. This CDR3 is CAISGQGTEAFF. The CDR3 DNA reads as TGTGCCATCAGTGGACAGGGCACTGAAGCTTTCTTT.

This clonotype was recorded at least ten times. The genes are TRBV29-1 and TRBJ1-3; D is uncertain. This CDR3 is built from 13 residues. V was pared by 5 bases and J by 2 bases, with 10 bases between. From germline, CDR1 is SQVTM and CDR2 ANQGSEA. The DNA for the CDR3 is TGCAGCGTTCGCCCCCTAACTGGAAACACCATATATTTT. Amino acids: CSVRPLTGNTIYF. The entire variable domain, with the rest obtained from reference TRBV29-1 and TRBJ1-3, is as follows: SAVISQKPSRDICQRGTSLTIQCQVDSQVTMMFWYRQQPGQSLTLIATANQGSEATYESGFVIDKFPISRPNLTFSTLTVSNMSPEDSSIYLCSVRPLTGNTIYFGEGSWLTVV.

The chain couples TRBV5-6 to TRBJ2-2; D remains ambiguous. Trimming left V 2 bases short and J 5 bases short, with 7 bases between. The germline V gene encodes CDR1 SGHDT and CDR2 YYEEEE. This CDR3 is 13 amino acids long. The CDR3 DNA sequence: TGTGCCAGCAGCTTTTCAGTGACCGGGGAGCTGTTTTTT. Protein product: CASSFSVTGELFF.

This clonotype was detected a few times. The rearrangement joins TRBV4-1 to TRBJ2-5; TRBD2 matches at 8 bases. J lost 4 bases, V lost 6 bases, and 10 bases had no gene match. Germline assignment: CDR1 MGHRA and CDR2 YSYEKL. This CDR3 is built from 15 residues. DNA of the CDR3: TGCGCCAGCAGTCCAACCTCGGGGGGGCGAGAGACCCAGTACTTC. Its translation: CASSPTSGGRETQYF.

This clonotype was observed a few times. The V call is TRBV11-2, the J call TRBJ2-2; 8 nucleotides match TRBD1. This CDR3 has 15 residues. Germline loops: CDR1 SGHAT, CDR2 FQNNGV. V trimming: 2 bases; J trimming: 4 bases; junction bases outside the gene matches: 3. For the CDR3, the DNA is TGTGCCAGCAGCTTAACAGGGGGGATCACCGGGGAGCTGTTTTTT. Its translation: CASSLTGGITGELFF.

This clonotype has a handful of counts. This sequence joins TRBV2 and TRBJ2-3; 9 bases match TRBD2. V lost 7 bases to trimming and J lost 2 bases; unmatched junction nucleotides: 10. The CDR3 loop spans 16 amino acids. From germline, CDR1 is SNHLY and CDR2 FYNNEI. The CDR3 DNA follows: TGTGCCAGCACCCAGGAACGCGGGGGGGCCACAGATACGCAGTATTTT. Translating it yields CASTQERGGATDTQYF.

This clonotype was seen more than once but under ten times. This sequence joins TRBV9 and TRBJ2-5; D ambiguous. The length of the CDR3 is 11 residues. Germline V gives CDR1 SGDLS, CDR2 YYNGEE. The V gene lost 4 bases and the J gene lost 3 bases, with 4 bases spanning the gap. The CDR3 is CASSSKETQYF. The CDR3 DNA is TGTGCCAGCAGCTCCAAAGAGACCCAGTACTTC.

This clonotype was counted ten times or more. The chain carries TRBV6-5 and TRBJ2-5, with 8 bases aligning to TRBD2. There are 15 residues in the CDR3. The V segment lost 2 bases and the J segment 2 bases; nucleotides outside the gene matches: 4. CDR1 and CDR2 (germline): MNHEY, SVGAGI. CDR3 nucleotides: TGTGCCAGCAGTTACGAGGGACTAGGTCAAGAGACCCAGTACTTC. Translated: CASSYEGLGQETQYF.

This clonotype has a handful of counts. The rearrangement joins TRBV10-3 to TRBJ2-7; D gene uncertain. Germline V gene lookup returns CDR1 ENHRY and CDR2 SYGVKD. Trimming pared 3 bases from V and 5 bases from J, leaving 8 bases between. The CDR3 loop spans 12 amino acids. As DNA, the CDR3 is TGTGCCATCAGTGAAGTAGGAAACGAGCAGTACTTC. Its protein product is CAISEVGNEQYF.

This clonotype has just a few counts. The chain links TRBV10-3 to TRBJ2-7; D is ambiguous. Per germline, CDR1 ENHRY and CDR2 SYGVKD. This CDR3 has 12 residues. The V and J ends lost 9 bases and 4 bases respectively, with 13 bases between them. CDR3 protein: CAIGDSPYEQYF. The CDR3 region has the DNA TGTGCCATTGGGGATTCGCCATACGAGCAGTACTTC.